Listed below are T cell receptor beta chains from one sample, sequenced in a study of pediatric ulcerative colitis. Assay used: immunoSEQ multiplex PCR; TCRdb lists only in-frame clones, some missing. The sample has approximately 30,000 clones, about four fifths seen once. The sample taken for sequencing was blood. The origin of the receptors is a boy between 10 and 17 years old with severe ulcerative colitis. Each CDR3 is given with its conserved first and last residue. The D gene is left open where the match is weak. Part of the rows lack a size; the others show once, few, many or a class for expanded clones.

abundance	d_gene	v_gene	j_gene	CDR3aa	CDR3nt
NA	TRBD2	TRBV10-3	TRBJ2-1	CAITPYPGSGGAENEQFF	TGTGCCATCACCCCATACCCCGGGAGCGGGGGGGCGGAGAATGAGCAGTTCTTC
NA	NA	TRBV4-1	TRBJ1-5	CASSHSKGDLGPQHF	TGCGCCAGCAGCCATTCAAAGGGGGATCTGGGGCCCCAGCATTTT
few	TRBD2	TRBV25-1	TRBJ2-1	CASARTSSYNEQFF	TGTGCCAGCGCCAGGACTAGCTCCTACAATGAGCAGTTCTTC
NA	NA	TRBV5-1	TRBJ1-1	CASSAGSSMNTEAFF	TGCGCCAGCAGCGCCGGGAGCTCAATGAACACTGAAGCTTTCTTT
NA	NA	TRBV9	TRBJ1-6	CASSVGGSPLHF	TGTGCCAGCAGCGTCGGTGGGTCACCCCTCCACTTT
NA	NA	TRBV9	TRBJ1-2	CASSEWRGDGYTF	TGTGCCAGCAGCGAATGGCGGGGGGATGGCTACACCTTC
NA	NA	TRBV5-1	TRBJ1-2	CASSVLSTGSWGGYTF	TGCGCCAGCAGCGTACTTTCTACAGGGTCCTGGGGTGGCTACACCTTC
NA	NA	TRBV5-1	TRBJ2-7	CASSLGGGGTYEQYF	TGCGCCAGCAGCTTGGGAGGGGGAGGGACCTACGAGCAGTACTTC
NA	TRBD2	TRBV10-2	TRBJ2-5	CASKEAGPWETQYF	TGCGCCAGCAAGGAAGCGGGGCCCTGGGAGACCCAGTACTTC
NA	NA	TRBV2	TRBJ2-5	CASSVPGARNKYF	TGTGCCAGCAGTGTCCCAGGGGCAAGGAATAAGTACTTC
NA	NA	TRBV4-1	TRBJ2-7	CASSQAETYEQYF	TGCGCCAGCAGCCAGGCCGAAACCTACGAGCAGTACTTC
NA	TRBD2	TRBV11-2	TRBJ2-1	CASSLSGGVYNEQFF	TGTGCCAGCAGCTTGAGCGGGGGGGTCTACAATGAGCAGTTCTTC
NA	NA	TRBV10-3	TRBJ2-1	CAIGRRTDYNEQFF	TGTGCCATCGGCCGGAGGACCGACTACAATGAGCAGTTCTTC
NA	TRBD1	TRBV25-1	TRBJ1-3	CASSEYRGQGNTIYF	TGTGCCAGCAGTGAATATAGGGGACAGGGAAACACCATATATTTT
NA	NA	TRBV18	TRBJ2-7	CASSPSGNSYEQYF	TGTGCCAGCTCACCAAGTGGTAACTCCTACGAGCAGTACTTC
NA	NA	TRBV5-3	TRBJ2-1	CARSVDRNNEQFF	TGTGCCAGAAGCGTGGACAGAAACAATGAGCAGTTCTTC
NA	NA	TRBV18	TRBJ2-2	CASSSRQITSNTGELFF	TGTGCCAGCTCATCCAGGCAGATCACCTCGAACACCGGGGAGCTGTTTTTT
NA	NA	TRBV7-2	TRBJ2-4	CASSLGGSGKNIQYF	TGTGCCAGCAGCTTAGGAGGCAGTGGGAAAAACATTCAGTACTTC
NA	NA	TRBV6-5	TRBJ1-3	CASSYRGSGNTIYF	TGTGCCAGCAGTTACAGGGGGTCCGGAAACACCATATATTTT
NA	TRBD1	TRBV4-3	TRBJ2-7	CASSQEGQGFIHEQYF	TGCGCCAGCAGCCAAGAGGGACAGGGTTTTATCCACGAGCAGTACTTC
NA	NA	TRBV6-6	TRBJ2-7	CASSYTRGTTYEQYF	TGTGCCAGCAGTTACACCAGGGGTACCACCTACGAGCAGTACTTC
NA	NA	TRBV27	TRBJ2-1	CASNSDRRRNEQFF	TGTGCCAGCAACTCGGACAGACGTCGCAATGAGCAGTTCTTC
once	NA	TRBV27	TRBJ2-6	CASSLRALSGANVLTF	TGTGCCAGCAGTTTAAGGGCCTTGAGTGGGGCCAACGTCCTGACTTTC
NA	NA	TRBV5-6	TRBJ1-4	CASSFVGINEKLFF	TGTGCCAGCAGCTTTGTTGGGATTAATGAAAAACTGTTTTTT
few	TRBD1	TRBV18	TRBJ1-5	CASSTSRTGESQPQHF	TGTGCCAGCTCAACGAGTAGGACAGGGGAGAGTCAGCCCCAGCATTTT
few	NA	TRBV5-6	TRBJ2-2	CASSLGGGNTGELFF	TGTGCCAGCAGCTTGGGTGGTGGCAACACCGGGGAGCTGTTTTTT
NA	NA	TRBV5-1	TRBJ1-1	CASSGGNMNTEAFF	TGCGCCAGCAGCGGCGGCAATATGAACACTGAAGCTTTCTTT
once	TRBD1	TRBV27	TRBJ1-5	CASRLGTGGNQPQHF	TGTGCCAGCAGATTGGGGACAGGGGGAAATCAGCCCCAGCATTTT
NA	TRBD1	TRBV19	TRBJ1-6	CASSIFMGTGPLGINSPLHF	TGTGCCAGTAGTATATTTATGGGGACAGGACCCCTCGGAATTAATTCACCCCTCCACTTT
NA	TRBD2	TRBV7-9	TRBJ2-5	CASSLRAGEETQYF	TGTGCCAGCAGCTTAAGAGCGGGGGAAGAGACCCAGTACTTC
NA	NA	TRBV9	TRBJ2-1	CASTLGGSAYNEQFF	TGTGCCAGCACCCTGGGGGGATCTGCTTACAATGAGCAGTTCTTC
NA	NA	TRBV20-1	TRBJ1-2	CSATEGYGYTF	TGCAGTGCCACAGAAGGCTATGGCTACACCTTC
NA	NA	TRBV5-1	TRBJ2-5	CASSLGQLKETQYF	TGCGCCAGCAGCCTCGGGCAGCTCAAAGAGACCCAGTACTTC
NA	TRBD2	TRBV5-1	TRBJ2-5	CASSAAMMTGGQETQYF	TGCGCCAGCAGCGCCGCCATGATGACGGGGGGGCAAGAGACCCAGTACTTC
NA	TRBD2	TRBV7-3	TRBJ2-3	CASSLMGTRTDTQYF	TGTGCCAGCAGCTTAATGGGGACTAGAACAGATACGCAGTATTTT
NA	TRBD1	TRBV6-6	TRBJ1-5	CASSTTTGGTQHF	TGTGCCAGCAGTACGACGACAGGGGGTACCCAGCATTTT
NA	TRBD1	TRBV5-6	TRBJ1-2	CASSSMTGGDGYTF	TGTGCCAGCAGCTCTATGACAGGGGGCGATGGCTACACCTTC
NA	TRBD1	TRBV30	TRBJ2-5	CAWSQGVSGETQYF	TGTGCCTGGAGCCAGGGGGTGTCCGGCGAGACCCAGTACTTC
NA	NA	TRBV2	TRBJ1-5	CASSEIRENQPQHF	TGTGCCAGCAGTGAAATAAGGGAAAATCAGCCCCAGCATTTT
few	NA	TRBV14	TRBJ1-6	CASSQERRNSPLHF	TGTGCCAGCAGCCAAGAACGGAGAAATTCACCCCTCCACTTT
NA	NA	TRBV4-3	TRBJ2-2	CASSRTTVGELFF	TGCGCCAGCAGCCGCACGACAGTCGGGGAGCTGTTTTTT
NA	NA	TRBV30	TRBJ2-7	CAWSDSSYEQYF	TGTGCCTGGTCGGACAGCTCCTACGAGCAGTACTTC
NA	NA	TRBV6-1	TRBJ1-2	CASSERTVYGYTF	TGTGCCAGCAGTGAAAGAACAGTCTATGGCTACACCTTC
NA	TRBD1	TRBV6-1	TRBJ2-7	CASRRDRANYEQYF	TGTGCCAGCAGGAGGGACAGGGCTAACTACGAGCAGTACTTC
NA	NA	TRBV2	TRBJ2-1	CASSAGTHSYNEQFF	TGTGCCAGCAGTGCAGGGACACACTCCTACAATGAGCAGTTCTTC
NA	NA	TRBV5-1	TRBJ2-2	CASSLGGGSHTGELFF	TGCGCCAGCAGCTTGGGCGGGGGCAGCCACACCGGGGAGCTGTTTTTT
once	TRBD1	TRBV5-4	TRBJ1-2	CASSGPGQVYGYTF	TGTGCCAGCAGCGGCCCGGGACAGGTCTATGGCTACACCTTC
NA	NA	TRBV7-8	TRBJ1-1	CASSLRSLYEAFF	TGTGCCAGCAGCTTAAGGAGTCTATATGAAGCTTTCTTT
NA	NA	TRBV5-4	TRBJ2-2	CASSMAGRQDTGELFF	TGTGCCAGCAGTATGGCGGGGAGACAAGACACCGGGGAGCTGTTTTTT
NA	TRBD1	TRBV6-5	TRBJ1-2	CASSRDRANYGYTF	TGTGCCAGCAGCAGGGACAGAGCTAACTATGGCTACACCTTC
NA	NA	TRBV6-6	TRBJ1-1	CASSRRDTEAFF	TGTGCCAGCAGTCGTCGGGACACTGAAGCTTTCTTT
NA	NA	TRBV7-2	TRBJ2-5	CASSAIQGETQYF	TGTGCCAGCAGCGCAATACAGGGAGAGACCCAGTACTTC